Each of the 17 T cell receptor beta chains below was sequenced from the same sample in a study of shared clonotypes between healthy human individuals (dated by TCRdb to the early 2020s). The protocol used for the library was the immunoSEQ multiplex PCR assay. Entries here come from immuneACCESS through TCRdb and include only in-frame sequences with V and J called. Some clones fail to appear in such tables; in the studies checked, an unresolved V gene covers under half of the shortfall, and the cause of the remainder is unknown. Across this sample there are around 480,000 clones, with around 79% seen only once. Of the sample, around 12% is held by the ten largest clones. Sequenced input: PBMCs. The receptors stem from a woman between 40 and 55 years old in good health. Some clones in this sample may be carry-over from other donors' samples.

Comment on this clone: Other DNA sequences within the sample encode an identical CDR3. CDR3 nucleotide sequence: TGTGCCAGCAGCATGGACAGCTACGAGCAGTACTTC. Its translation is CASSMDSYEQYF. The chain uses TRBV28 and TRBJ2-7, with D maybe TRBD1 (6 bases). Trimming left V 6 bases short and J 3 bases short, with 9 bases between. Germline CDR1 and CDR2: MDHEN and SYDVKM. The CDR3 has 12 amino acids. The complete variable domain, with remaining parts taken from reference TRBV28 and TRBJ2-7, reads DVKVTQSSRYLVKRTGEKVFLECVQDMDHENMFWYRQDPGLGLRLIYFSYDVKMKEKGDIPEGYSVSREKKERFSLILESASTNQTSMYLCASSMDSYEQYFGPGTRLTVT.

The chain has TRBV5-1 and TRBJ1-1; D gene uncertain. V was cut by 4 bases and J by 0 bases, with 10 bases left in between. The CDR3 runs to 14 residues. CDR1 and CDR2 (germline): SGHRS, YFSETQ. The CDR3 region is CASSPQTVNTEAFF. The DNA for the CDR3 is TGCGCCAGCAGCCCCCAGACGGTGAACACTGAAGCTTTCTTT.

A word on this clone: The junction and the germline gene differ at one end; a read error may be behind it. Other DNA sequences in the sample encode the same CDR3. The CDR3 DNA follows: TGTGCCAGCAGTGTCGACAGGGTGAACACTGAAGCTTTCTTC. Amino acids: CASSVDRVNTEAFF. V and J are TRBV2 and TRBJ1-1, with 7 bases lining up with TRBD1. There are 14 residues in the CDR3. Germline V gene sequence: CDR1 SNHLY, CDR2 FYNNEI.

This chain links TRBV5-4 with TRBJ2-1, with D possibly matching TRBD2 (6 bases). Trimming stripped 5 bases from V and 0 bases from J, with 18 bases between. Looked up from germline, CDR1 is SGHNT and CDR2 is YYREEE (reference sequence). The CDR3 extends over 17 amino acids. CDR3 amino acids: CASSNQRGGNSYNEQFF. For the CDR3, the DNA is TGTGCCAGCAGTAACCAACGGGGCGGGAACTCCTACAATGAGCAGTTCTTC. The full variable domain, rest sourced from reference TRBV5-4 and TRBJ2-1, is ETGVTQSPTHLIKTRGQQVTLRCSSQSGHNTVSWYQQALGQGPQFIFQYYREEENGRGNFPPRFSGLQFPNYSSELNVNALELDDSALYLCASSNQRGGNSYNEQFFGPGTRLTVL.

This chain uses TRBV7-3 with TRBJ1-1; 9 bases agree with TRBD1. The J segment lost 2 bases and the V segment lost 4 bases, leaving 5 bases of the junction unmatched. The CDR3 runs to 15 residues. In germline, CDR1 is SGHTA, CDR2 FQGTGA. CDR3 loop: CASSSTGGTNTEAFF. In DNA, the CDR3 is TGTGCCAGCAGCTCGACAGGGGGAACCAACACTGAAGCTTTCTTT.

This clone occurred once. The chain combines TRBV27 with TRBJ1-4; no firm D call. The ends were cut back, 3 bases at V and 5 bases at J, with 10 bases in the middle. The CDR3 is 14 amino acids. CDR1 is MNHEY, CDR2 SMNVEV, per germline (reference sequence). The CDR3, as DNA: TGTGCCAGCAGTTTTGGGCTGGGGAATGAAAAACTGTTTTTT. Amino acid sequence: CASSFGLGNEKLFF.

The gene calls are TRBV11-2 and TRBJ2-3; 12 bases fit TRBD2. V lost 0 bases, J lost 2 bases, and 3 bases stayed unmatched. Germline V CDR1 and CDR2: SGHAT, FQNNGV. This CDR3 is 17 amino acids long. CDR3 bases: TGTGCCAGCAGCTTAGAGCTAGCGGGAGGGCCCACAGATACGCAGTATTTT. This encodes CASSLELAGGPTDTQYF.

V gene TRBV11-2 combines with J gene TRBJ2-2; D tentatively fits TRBD1 or TRBD2 (6 bases each). The V end lost 0 bases, the J end lost 6 bases, and 11 bases lay between the germline ends. The CDR3 runs 15 residues. The germline V gene encodes CDR1 SGHAT and CDR2 FQNNGV. CDR3 amino acids: CASSLEPGASGELFF. The CDR3 nucleotides read TGTGCCAGCAGCTTAGAACCGGGGGCTTCCGGGGAGCTGTTTTTT.

The rearrangement uses TRBV9 and TRBJ2-3, with D uncertain. Germline V gene data show CDR1 as SGDLS and CDR2 as YYNGEE. Trimming took 3 bases from V and 8 from J, leaving 13 bases between them. The CDR3 covers 13 residues. CDR3 nucleotides: TGTGCCAGCAGCGGCACTACCTCCGGTACGCAGTATTTT. Encoded protein: CASSGTTSGTQYF.

The table lists this clone with a few counts. The chain joins TRBV6-1 to TRBJ2-1, with TRBD2 matching 14 bases. Trimming took 6 bases from V and 6 from J; bases not matched to a gene: 4. This CDR3 has 15 residues. Germline V gene lookup returns CDR1 MNHNS and CDR2 SASEGT. CDR3 DNA sequence: TGTGCCAGCAGCGGGACTAGCGGGAGTGTCAATGAGCAGTTCTTC. This encodes CASSGTSGSVNEQFF.

This clone was counted once. The chain couples TRBV4-1 to TRBJ1-1; D is uncertain. The CDR3 consists of 16 residues. The germline V and J ends were trimmed by 1 base and 5 bases, with 17 bases remaining between them. Germline lookup yields CDR1 MGHRA and CDR2 YSYEKL. CDR3 DNA: TGCGCCAGCAGCCAAGTCCTATCGGGAGGGTGGACTGAAGCTTTCTTT. Translation: CASSQVLSGGWTEAFF.

This clone came up a few times. At one end, the junction sequence differs from germline, possibly due to a read error. The V gene is TRBV25-1, the J gene TRBJ1-1; D gene ambiguous. In germline, CDR1 is MGHDK, CDR2 SYGVNS. This CDR3 contains 14 residues. This CDR3 reads CASSEEMVNSEAFF. The CDR3, as DNA: TGTGCCAGCAGTGAAGAAATGGTGAACTCTGAAGCTTTCTTT.

The V and J genes are TRBV25-1 and TRBJ2-3; D remains ambiguous. Per germline, CDR1 MGHDK and CDR2 SYGVNS. CDR3 length: 13 amino acids. V was cut by 7 bases and J by 6 bases, with 14 bases left in between. CDR3 sequence reads: CASTSGFRDTQYF. The CDR3, as DNA: TGTGCCAGCACGTCTGGCTTTAGGGATACGCAGTATTTT.

The chain links TRBV29-1 to TRBJ2-1, with 7 nucleotides matching TRBD2. Germline values: CDR1 SQVTM, CDR2 ANQGSEA. The CDR3 runs to 15 residues. V dropped 1 base and J dropped 5; count of bases not matched to a gene: 8. This CDR3 reads CSVEVWAGEDNEQFF. DNA of the CDR3: TGCAGCGTTGAAGTGTGGGCGGGAGAAGACAATGAGCAGTTCTTC.

Written as DNA, the CDR3 is TGTGCCAGCAGCGCGGGACTAGCCGAGAGTATAGATACGCAGTATTTT. This gives the protein CASSAGLAESIDTQYF. The chain has TRBV7-9 and TRBJ2-3, with 9 bases lining up with TRBD2. Germline CDR1 SEHNR, CDR2 FQNEAQ (reference sequence). This CDR3 has 16 residues. The ends lost 5 bases at V and 5 bases at J; junction bases unmatched: 11.

The V gene is TRBV18, the J gene TRBJ2-5; TRBD1 is a possible D gene (5 bases). V gave up 6 bases and J gave up 4 bases, with 21 bases separating them. The CDR3 loop spans 16 amino acids. The V gene's germline CDR1 is KGHSH and CDR2 LQKENI. The CDR3, as DNA: TGTGCCAGCTCTTCGCCCGTCCAGGGTAATGGAGAGACCCAGTACTTC. As protein: CASSSPVQGNGETQYF.

The CDR3 here is CASSLRTSGRANEQFF. DNA for the CDR3: TGTGCCAGCAGTTTAAGGACTAGCGGGAGGGCCAATGAGCAGTTCTTC. This sequence joins TRBV28 and TRBJ2-1, with 15 nucleotides matching TRBD2. The CDR3 is 16 residues long. V lost 2 bases and J lost 6; bases outside the gene matches: 2. The germline V gene has CDR1 MDHEN and CDR2 SYDVKM. Using reference TRBV28 and TRBJ2-1 for the parts outside the CDR3, the full variable domain is DVKVTQSSRYLVKRTGEKVFLECVQDMDHENMFWYRQDPGLGLRLIYFSYDVKMKEKGDIPEGYSVSREKKERFSLILESASTNQTSMYLCASSLRTSGRANEQFFGPGTRLTVL.